A single sample gave rise to the 28 T cell receptor beta chains below, sequenced in a study of T-cell reconstitution after alpha-beta-depleted transplantation in children. Unique molecular identifiers tagged the TCRbeta library. One entry per CDR3 protein results from TCRdb running MiXCR on the PCR reads. The sample lists roughly 570,000 distinct CDR3 sequences, over 25% seen once, with approximately 39% in the top ten. The sequenced sample was PBMCs, obtained before TCRalphabeta/CD19-depleted stem cell transplant. The receptors stem from a boy in the first two years of life with Wiskott-Aldrich syndrome, due to receive a stem cell transplant.

V is TRBV27 and J is TRBJ2-5, with TRBD2 identical over 12 bases. CDR3 length: 16 amino acids. Germline V gene data show CDR1 as MNHEY and CDR2 as SMNVEV (reference sequence). V shed 2 bases and J 5 bases; nucleotides not matched to a gene: 6. The CDR3 DNA reads TGTGCCAGCAGTTTAACGACTAGCGGGAGTGAGGAGACCCAGTACTTC. Its translation is CASSLTTSGSEETQYF.

The sample holds a few counts of this clonotype. The chain combines TRBV20-1 with TRBJ2-1; D remains ambiguous. The CDR3 is 14 amino acids. Germline V gene lookup returns CDR1 DFQATT and CDR2 SNEGSKA (reference sequence). CDR3 coding DNA: TGCAGACCCGGTGGCCCGATTCAATACAATGAGCAGTTCTTC. The encoded protein is CRPGGPIQYNEQFF.

The V gene is TRBV5-1, the J gene TRBJ1-5; weak D call: TRBD1 (5 bases). CDR1 and CDR2 from the germline V gene are SGHRS and YFSETQ. V shed 3 bases and J shed 5 bases, with 15 bases lying between them. The CDR3 is 15 residues long. The CDR3 region has the DNA TGCGCCAGCAGCTCGACCGGGACTAGGGATCAGCCCCAGCATTTT. Translated, it gives CASSSTGTRDQPQHF.

This clonotype was seen a few times. J is TRBJ2-7 and V is TRBV18, with D uncertain. V lost 6 bases, J lost 2 bases, and 17 bases lay in between. Germline loops: CDR1 KGHSH, CDR2 LQKENI. The CDR3 loop spans 15 amino acids. The CDR3: CASSPMWGLAYEQYF. The CDR3 bases are TGTGCCAGCTCCCCAATGTGGGGTCTGGCCTACGAGCAGTACTTC.

The chain is built from TRBV20-1 and TRBJ2-3; maybe TRBD2 (6 bases). Trimming pared 6 bases from V and 2 bases from J, leaving 15 bases between. There are 14 residues in the CDR3. Germline V lookup: CDR1 DFQATT, CDR2 SNEGSKA (reference sequence). In DNA form, the CDR3 reads TGCAGTGCCCTTTCCCAGCGGGTCACAGATACGCAGTATTTT. It specifies CSALSQRVTDTQYF.

This clonotype has ten or more counts. The genes are TRBV27 and TRBJ2-1; D possibly corresponds to TRBD1 (5 bases). Germline CDR1 and CDR2: MNHEY and SMNVEV (reference sequence). This CDR3 contains 15 residues. Trimming cost V 2 bases and J 0 bases, with 8 bases left between them. The CDR3: CASSLIDSSYNEQFF. In nucleotides, the CDR3 is TGTGCCAGCAGTTTAATTGACAGCTCCTACAATGAGCAGTTCTTC.

Turning to this clonotype: One junction end disagrees with the germline gene, perhaps due to a read error. This rearrangement joins TRBV20-1 to TRBJ2-1, with 9 bases aligning to TRBD2. Germline lookup yields CDR1 DFQATT and CDR2 SNEGSKA (reference sequence). This CDR3 has 16 amino acids. This CDR3 reads CCARRGGGVRIHEQFF. In nucleotides, the CDR3 is TGCTGTGCTAGGAGGGGCGGGGGGGTACGGATCCATGAGCAGTTCTTC.

This clonotype was observed a handful of times. The CDR3 DNA follows: TGTGCCTGGAGTGTAAGACGGGGGGGCAATCAGCCCCAGCATTTT. Protein product: CAWSVRRGGNQPQHF. The chain joins TRBV30 to TRBJ1-5; the D gene is possibly TRBD1 (5 bases). V lost 0 bases to trimming and J lost 2 bases, with 11 bases between them. CDR3 size: 15 residues. Germline loops: CDR1 GTSNPN, CDR2 SVGIG (reference sequence). Complete variable domain (other parts from reference TRBV30 and TRBJ1-5): SQTIHQWPATLVQPVGSPLSLECTVEGTSNPNLYWYRQAAGRGLQLLFYSVGIGQISSEVPQNLSASRPQDRQFILSSKKLLLSDSGFYLCAWSVRRGGNQPQHFGDGTRLSIL.

This chain connects TRBV5-6 to TRBJ1-1, with D tentatively TRBD1 (6 bases). CDR1 is SGHDT and CDR2 is YYEEEE in the germline V gene. CDR3 size: 14 residues. Trimming cost V 0 bases and J 4 bases, with 10 bases left between them. The CDR3 DNA follows: TGTGCCAGCAGCTTGGACCCGACAGGCACTGAAGCTTTCTTT. Its translation is CASSLDPTGTEAFF.

This chain joins TRBV12-3 or TRBV12-4 and TRBJ2-5; D possibly corresponds to TRBD2 (6 bases). V gave up 5 bases and J gave up 2 bases, with 18 bases separating them. The CDR3 runs to 16 residues. Here the CDR3 DNA reads TGTGCCAGCAGTCCTGTCGCGGGGTCCTTACAAGAGACCCAGTACTTC. Amino acids: CASSPVAGSLQETQYF.

CDR3 amino acids: CASSSSSVGLYNEQFF. DNA for the CDR3: TGCGCCAGCAGCAGTTCGTCCGTAGGACTATACAATGAGCAGTTCTTC. V usage is TRBV5-1 and J usage is TRBJ2-1; possible D gene TRBD2, 6 bases. In germline, CDR1 is SGHRS, CDR2 YFSETQ. This CDR3 region has 16 residues. The V gene lost 4 bases and the J gene lost 4 bases, with 18 bases spanning the gap.

This clonotype was recorded a few times. For the CDR3, the DNA is TGTGCCAGCAGCCTCAATGTCAGAACGAACACCGGGGAGCTGTTTTTT. As protein: CASSLNVRTNTGELFF. The chain is built from TRBV12-3 or TRBV12-4 and TRBJ2-2; D remains unclear. V shed 6 bases and J shed 0 bases, with 14 bases lying between them. This CDR3 is 16 amino acids long.

This clonotype was found a few times. The chain has TRBV27 and TRBJ2-1; 7 bases line up with TRBD2. This CDR3 comprises 16 residues. The germline CDR1 and CDR2 sequences are MNHEY and SMNVEV (reference sequence). V was clipped by 7 bases and J by 10 bases; unmatched bases: 19. CDR3 bases: TGTGCCAGCACTATTTGCGGGGTAGCGGGCCATAGAGAGCAGTTCTTC. Translating gives CASTICGVAGHREQFF.

The V and J genes are TRBV20-1 and TRBJ1-4; 9 bases match TRBD1. V shed 4 bases, J shed 7 bases, and the junction held 7 bases outside the gene matches. The CDR3 runs 14 residues. Germline V gives CDR1 DFQATT, CDR2 SNEGSKA (reference sequence). The CDR3 DNA reads as TGCAGTGCTAAAAACAGGGGGCGAGGTGAAAAACTGTTTTTT. Encoded protein: CSAKNRGRGEKLFF.

V is TRBV20-1 and J is TRBJ2-1, with 8 bases fitting TRBD2. The germline CDR1 and CDR2 sequences are DFQATT and SNEGSKA (reference sequence). After removal of 1 base from V and 2 bases from J, the junction contained 7 bases not matched to a gene. This CDR3 is built from 16 residues. The DNA of the CDR3 is TGCAGTGCTAGAGGGGAGAGCGGGAGAACCTACAATGAGCAGTTCTTC. Encoded protein: CSARGESGRTYNEQFF.

In its sample, this clonotype was seen a few times. The chain links TRBV28 to TRBJ1-2, with D possibly TRBD1 on 5 matching bases. Germline-derived CDR1 and CDR2 are MDHEN and SYDVKM. Between the trimmed V and J ends, which lost 6 bases and 3 bases, there was a span of 23 bases. This CDR3 region has 17 residues. CDR3 in DNA: TGTGCCAGCAGCTCGCCACAGGCCCACTTCAGTTACTATGGCTACACCTTC. Translated, it gives CASSSPQAHFSYYGYTF.

This clonotype was observed a few times. V and J are TRBV10-3 and TRBJ2-5, with D perhaps matching TRBD2 (5 bases). The CDR3 contains 15 residues. V lost 0 bases and J lost 7, with 15 bases in between. Germline CDR1 reads ENHRY; CDR2 reads SYGVKD. The CDR3 sequence is CAISESELGRVTQYF. In nucleotides, the CDR3 is TGTGCCATCAGTGAGTCGGAGCTGGGGAGAGTGACCCAGTACTTC.

V usage is TRBV20-1 and J usage is TRBJ1-2; unclear D gene. Germline values: CDR1 DFQATT, CDR2 SNEGSKA (reference sequence). This CDR3 is built from 14 residues. Trimming removed 4 bases from V and 0 bases from J, with 12 bases in between. DNA of the CDR3: TGCAGTGCTAAGGACGTGCTCTCTAACTATGGCTACACCTTC. Amino acid sequence: CSAKDVLSNYGYTF.

V and J are TRBV2 and TRBJ1-2; D ambiguous. Trimming took 7 bases from V and 4 from J, leaving 10 bases between them. The V gene's germline CDR1 is SNHLY and CDR2 FYNNEI. This CDR3 is built from 12 residues. The CDR3 is CASTSTSYGYTF. DNA for the CDR3: TGTGCCAGCACCTCGACAAGCTATGGCTACACCTTC. Supplemented by reference TRBV2 and TRBJ1-2, the full variable domain reads EPEVTQTPSHQVTQMGQEVILRCVPISNHLYFYWYRQILGQKVEFLVSFYNNEISEKSEIFDDQFSVERPDGSNFTLKIRSTKLEDSAMYFCASTSTSYGYTFGSGTRLTVV.

The table lists this clonotype with a few counts. This chain links TRBV5-1 with TRBJ2-7; TRBD2 matches at 9 bases. The CDR3 contains 16 residues. The V gene end was trimmed by 0 bases and the J gene end by 0 bases; junction bases not matched to a gene: 4. The germline CDR1 and CDR2 sequences are SGHRS and YFSETQ. The CDR3 DNA sequence: TGCGCCAGCAGCTTGGATCCTAGCGGGATCTCCTACGAGCAGTACTTC. This sequence encodes CASSLDPSGISYEQYF.

V gene TRBV7-9 combines with J gene TRBJ1-3; D gene unclear. CDR1 is SEHNR, CDR2 FQNEAQ, per germline (reference sequence). Trimming left V 5 bases short and J 3 bases short, with 17 bases between. This CDR3 has 16 amino acids. The DNA of the CDR3 is TGTGCCAGCAGCCCACTGGCGGGGTTGAATGGAAACACCATATATTTT. This encodes CASSPLAGLNGNTIYF.

This clonotype appeared many times. The genes are TRBV30 and TRBJ2-3, with D unresolved. Trimming pared 0 bases from V and 5 bases from J, leaving 3 bases between. The CDR3 has 11 residues. Germline V gives CDR1 GTSNPN, CDR2 SVGIG (reference sequence). CDR3 sequence: CAWSVLDTQYF. DNA of the CDR3: TGTGCCTGGAGTGTACTAGATACGCAGTATTTT. Drawing the rest from reference TRBV30 and TRBJ2-3, the complete variable domain is SQTIHQWPATLVQPVGSPLSLECTVEGTSNPNLYWYRQAAGRGLQLLFYSVGIGQISSEVPQNLSASRPQDRQFILSSKKLLLSDSGFYLCAWSVLDTQYFGPGTRLTVL.

This clonotype appeared once. V is TRBV3-1 and J is TRBJ1-2; D gene unclear. Germline assignment: CDR1 LGHDT and CDR2 YNNKEL (reference sequence). Trimming pared 1 base from V and 1 base from J, leaving 10 bases between. The CDR3 is 15 residues long. The CDR3 spells CASSQVNRINYGYTF. CDR3 in DNA: TGTGCCAGCAGCCAAGTGAATAGGATTAACTATGGCTACACCTTC. Based on the CDR3 plus reference TRBV3-1 and TRBJ1-2, the full variable domain is DTAVSQTPKYLVTQMGNDKSIKCEQNLGHDTMYWYKQDSKKFLKIMFSYNNKELIINETVPNRFSPKSPDKAHLNLHINSLELGDSAVYFCASSQVNRINYGYTFGSGTRLTVV.

This clonotype was observed a handful of times. The gene calls are TRBV10-3 and TRBJ2-2, with D perhaps matching TRBD1 (5 bases). This CDR3 has 14 residues. V was cut by 4 bases and J by 1 base, with 7 bases left in between. Germline values: CDR1 ENHRY, CDR2 SYGVKD. The CDR3 region has the DNA TGTGCCATCAGTGCAGGGCTGAACACCGGGGAGCTGTTTTTT. Its translation: CAISAGLNTGELFF.

V is TRBV5-6 and J is TRBJ2-7, with no clear D. This CDR3 is built from 12 residues. Trimming left V 7 bases short and J 6 bases short, with 14 bases between. CDR1 is SGHDT and CDR2 is YYEEEE in the germline V gene. CDR3 DNA sequence: TGTGCCAGCGAAAGCTGGGGTGGCGAGCAGTACTTC. It is translated as CASESWGGEQYF.

This clonotype has more than one count but fewer than ten. V usage is TRBV11-2 and J usage is TRBJ2-1, with D possibly TRBD2 on 6 matching bases. Germline V gives CDR1 SGHAT, CDR2 FQNNGV. The CDR3 sequence is 17 residues long. Trimming shortened V by 6 bases and J by 7 bases, and 25 bases separated the two germline ends. CDR3 DNA: TGTGCCAGCAGTCGCCCCTCCCCGATTAGCGCGGGGAATGAGCAGTTCTTC. This gives the protein CASSRPSPISAGNEQFF.

This clonotype was observed a handful of times. This chain uses TRBV4-2 with TRBJ1-2; D may be TRBD1 (6 bases). The V end was cut by 4 bases, the J end by 7 bases, with 13 bases between. The CDR3 runs to 13 residues. Germline CDR1 reads LGHNA; CDR2 reads YNFKEQ. This CDR3 is CASSRDGGGGYTF. Written as DNA, the CDR3 is TGTGCCAGCAGCCGCGATGGAGGGGGTGGCTACACCTTC.

This clonotype appeared a few times. The chain combines TRBV20-1 with TRBJ2-3, with 8 bases lining up with TRBD2. This CDR3 comprises 14 residues. The V segment lost 3 bases and the J segment 11 bases; nucleotides outside the gene matches: 13. Germline V CDR1 and CDR2: DFQATT, SNEGSKA (reference sequence). CDR3 nucleotides: TGCAGTGCTAGCTCCACTAGCGGCCCTTTCATGCAGTATTTT. Amino acid sequence: CSASSTSGPFMQYF.